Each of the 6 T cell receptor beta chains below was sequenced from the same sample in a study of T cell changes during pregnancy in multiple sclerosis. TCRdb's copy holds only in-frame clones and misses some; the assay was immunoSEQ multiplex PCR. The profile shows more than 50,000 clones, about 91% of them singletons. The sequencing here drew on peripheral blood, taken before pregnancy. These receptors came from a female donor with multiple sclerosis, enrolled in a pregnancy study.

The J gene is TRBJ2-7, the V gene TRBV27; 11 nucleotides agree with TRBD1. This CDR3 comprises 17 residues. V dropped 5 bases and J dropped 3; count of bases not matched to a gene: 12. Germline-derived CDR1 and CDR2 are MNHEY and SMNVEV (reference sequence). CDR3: CASSHSKSGTGGYEQYF. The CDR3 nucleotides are TGTGCCAGCAGTCATTCAAAATCCGGGACAGGGGGCTACGAGCAGTACTTC.

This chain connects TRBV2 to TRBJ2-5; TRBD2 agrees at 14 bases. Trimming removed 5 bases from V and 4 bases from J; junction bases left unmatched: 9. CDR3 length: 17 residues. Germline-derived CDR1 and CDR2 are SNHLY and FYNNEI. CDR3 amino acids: CASSQTSGGAFRETQYF. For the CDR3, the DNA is TGTGCCAGCAGTCAGACTAGCGGGGGGGCCTTCCGAGAGACCCAGTACTTC.

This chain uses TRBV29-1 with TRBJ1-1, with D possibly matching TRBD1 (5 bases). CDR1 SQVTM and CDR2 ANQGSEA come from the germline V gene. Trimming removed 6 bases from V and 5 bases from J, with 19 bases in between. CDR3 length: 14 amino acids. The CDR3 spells CSVATPGHGTEAFF. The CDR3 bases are TGCAGCGTAGCTACCCCAGGGCATGGAACTGAAGCTTTCTTT.

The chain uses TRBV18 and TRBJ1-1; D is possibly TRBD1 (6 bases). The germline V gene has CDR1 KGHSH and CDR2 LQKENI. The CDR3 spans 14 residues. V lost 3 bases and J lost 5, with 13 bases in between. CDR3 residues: CASSPNRERTEAFF. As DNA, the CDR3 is TGTGCCAGCTCACCCAACAGGGAGAGGACTGAAGCTTTCTTT. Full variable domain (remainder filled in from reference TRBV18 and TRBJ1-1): NAGVMQNPRHLVRRRGQEARLRCSPMKGHSHVYWYRQLPEEGLKFMVYLQKENIIDESGMPKERFSAEFPKEGPSILRIQQVVRGDSAAYFCASSPNRERTEAFFGQGTRLTVV.

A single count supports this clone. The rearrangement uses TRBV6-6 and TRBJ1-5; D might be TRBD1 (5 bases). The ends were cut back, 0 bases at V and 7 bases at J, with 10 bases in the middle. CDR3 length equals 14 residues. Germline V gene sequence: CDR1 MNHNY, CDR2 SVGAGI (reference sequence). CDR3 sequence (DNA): TGTGCCAGCAGTTACTCCAAGGGGAACCAGCCCCAGCATTTT. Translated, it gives CASSYSKGNQPQHF.

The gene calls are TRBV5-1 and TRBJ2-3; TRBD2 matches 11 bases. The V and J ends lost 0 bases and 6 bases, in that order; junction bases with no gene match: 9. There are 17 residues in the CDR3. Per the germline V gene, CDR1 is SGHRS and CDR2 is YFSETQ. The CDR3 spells CASSLENLAGGLDTQYF. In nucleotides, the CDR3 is TGCGCCAGCAGCTTGGAAAATTTAGCGGGGGGGCTGGATACGCAGTATTTT.